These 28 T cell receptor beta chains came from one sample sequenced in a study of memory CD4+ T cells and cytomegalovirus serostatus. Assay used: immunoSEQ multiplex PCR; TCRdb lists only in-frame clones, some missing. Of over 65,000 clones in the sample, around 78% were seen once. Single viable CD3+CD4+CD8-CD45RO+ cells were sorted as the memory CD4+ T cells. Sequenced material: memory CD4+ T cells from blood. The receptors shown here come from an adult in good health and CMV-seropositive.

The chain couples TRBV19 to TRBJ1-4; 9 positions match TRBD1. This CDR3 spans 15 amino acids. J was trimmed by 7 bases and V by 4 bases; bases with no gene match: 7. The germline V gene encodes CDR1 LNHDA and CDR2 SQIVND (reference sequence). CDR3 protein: CASSTGQGYSEKLFF. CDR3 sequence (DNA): TGTGCCAGTAGTACGGGACAGGGCTATAGTGAAAAACTGTTTTTT.

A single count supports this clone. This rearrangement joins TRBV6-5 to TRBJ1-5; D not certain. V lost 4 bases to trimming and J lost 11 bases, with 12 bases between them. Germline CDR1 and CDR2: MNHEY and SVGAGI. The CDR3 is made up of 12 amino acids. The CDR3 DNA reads TGTGCCAGCAGTTCTCGGACCTCAGCCCAGCATTTT. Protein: CASSSRTSAQHF.

This chain's CDR3 is CASSSQTGETEAFF. The CDR3 coding sequence is TGTGCCAGCTCATCTCAGACAGGGGAGACTGAAGCTTTCTTT. The chain joins TRBV18 to TRBJ1-1; TRBD1 matches at 8 bases. The CDR3 is made up of 14 amino acids. J gave up 5 bases and V 5 bases, and 7 bases lay outside the gene matches. Germline V gives CDR1 KGHSH, CDR2 LQKENI.

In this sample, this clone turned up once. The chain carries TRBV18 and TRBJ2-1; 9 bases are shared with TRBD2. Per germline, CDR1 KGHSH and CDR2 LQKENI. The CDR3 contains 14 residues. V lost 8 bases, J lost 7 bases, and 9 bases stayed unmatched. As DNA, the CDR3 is TGTGCCAGCCAAATCGCTAGCGGGGAGAATGAGCAGTTCTTC. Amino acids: CASQIASGENEQFF.

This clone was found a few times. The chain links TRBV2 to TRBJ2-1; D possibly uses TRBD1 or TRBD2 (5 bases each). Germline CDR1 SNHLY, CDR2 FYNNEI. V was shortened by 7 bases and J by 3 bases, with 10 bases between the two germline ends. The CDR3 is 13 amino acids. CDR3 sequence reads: CASTRDHYNEQFF. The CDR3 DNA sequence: TGTGCCAGCACCAGGGACCACTACAATGAGCAGTTCTTC.

The CDR3 sequence: CASSLAHRDLRETQYF. The CDR3 nucleotides read TGTGCCAGCAGCTTAGCGCACAGGGACTTAAGGGAGACCCAGTACTTC. V gene TRBV7-7 combines with J gene TRBJ2-5, with D perhaps given as TRBD1 or TRBD2 (6 bases each). Per the germline V gene, CDR1 is SSHAT and CDR2 is FNYEAQ (reference sequence). The V end was cut by 0 bases, the J end by 5 bases, with 16 bases between. This CDR3 region has 16 residues.

CDR3 sequence reads: CASSLEGHSYEQYV. CDR3 in DNA: TGCGCCAGCAGCTTGGAAGGGCACTCCTACGAGCAGTACGTC. This chain joins TRBV5-1 and TRBJ2-7, with no clear D. Germline CDR1 reads SGHRS; CDR2 reads YFSETQ. V lost 0 bases and J lost 0, with 7 bases in between. The CDR3 extends over 14 amino acids.

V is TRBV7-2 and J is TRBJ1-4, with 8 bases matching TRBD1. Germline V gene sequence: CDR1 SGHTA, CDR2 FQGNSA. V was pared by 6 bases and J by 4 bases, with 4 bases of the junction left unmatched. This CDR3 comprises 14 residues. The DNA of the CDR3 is TGTGCCAGCAGACGGACAGGGATTAATGAAAAACTGTTTTTT. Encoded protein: CASRRTGINEKLFF.

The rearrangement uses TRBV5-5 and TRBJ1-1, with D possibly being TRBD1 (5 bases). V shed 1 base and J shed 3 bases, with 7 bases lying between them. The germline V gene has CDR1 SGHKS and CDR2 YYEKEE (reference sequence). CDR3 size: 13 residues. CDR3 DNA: TGTGCCAGCAGCTTGAAAGGGGACACTGAAGCTTTCTTT. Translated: CASSLKGDTEAFF. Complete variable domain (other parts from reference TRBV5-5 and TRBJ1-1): DAGVTQSPTHLIKTRGQQVTLRCSPISGHKSVSWYQQVLGQGPQFIFQYYEKEERGRGNFPDRFSARQFPNYSSELNVNALLLGDSALYLCASSLKGDTEAFFGQGTRLTVV.

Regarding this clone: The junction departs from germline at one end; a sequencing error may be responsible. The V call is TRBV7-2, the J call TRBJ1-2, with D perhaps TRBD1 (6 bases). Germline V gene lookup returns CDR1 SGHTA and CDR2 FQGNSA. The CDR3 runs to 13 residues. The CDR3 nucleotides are TGTGCCAGCAGCTTAGACTATGGAGGGACATCCTCATTC. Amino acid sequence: CASSLDYGGTSSF.

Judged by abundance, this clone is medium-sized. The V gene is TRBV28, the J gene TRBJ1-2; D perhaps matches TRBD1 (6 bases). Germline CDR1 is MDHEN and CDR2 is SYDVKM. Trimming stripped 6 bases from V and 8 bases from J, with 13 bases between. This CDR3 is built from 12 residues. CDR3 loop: CASRNRVGGYTF. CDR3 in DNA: TGTGCCAGCAGGAACAGGGTCGGAGGCTACACCTTC.

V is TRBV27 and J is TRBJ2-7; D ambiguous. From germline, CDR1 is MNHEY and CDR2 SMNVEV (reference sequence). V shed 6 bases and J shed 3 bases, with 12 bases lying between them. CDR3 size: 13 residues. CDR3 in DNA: TGTGCCAGCAGCCTCTTGGGCGGCTACGAGCAGTACGTC. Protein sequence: CASSLLGGYEQYV.

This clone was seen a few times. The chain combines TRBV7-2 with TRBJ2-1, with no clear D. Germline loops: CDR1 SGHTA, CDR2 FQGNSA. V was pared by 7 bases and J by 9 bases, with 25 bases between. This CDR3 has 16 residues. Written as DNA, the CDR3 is TGTGCCAGCACCCAGCCTCAGGCCACCCGATCGCGTGAGCAGTTCTTC. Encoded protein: CASTQPQATRSREQFF.

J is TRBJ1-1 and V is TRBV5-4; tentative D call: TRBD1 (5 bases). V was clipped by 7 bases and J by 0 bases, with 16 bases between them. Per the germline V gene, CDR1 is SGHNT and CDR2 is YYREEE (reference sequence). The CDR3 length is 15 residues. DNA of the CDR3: TGTGCCAGCGCCCGGGGGGGGTCCATGAACACTGAAGCTTTCTTT. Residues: CASARGGSMNTEAFF.

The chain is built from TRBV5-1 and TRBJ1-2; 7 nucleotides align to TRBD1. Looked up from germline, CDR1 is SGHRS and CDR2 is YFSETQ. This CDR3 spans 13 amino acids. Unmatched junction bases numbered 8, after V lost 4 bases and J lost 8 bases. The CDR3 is CASSQTGTEGYTF. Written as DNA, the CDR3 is TGCGCCAGCAGCCAGACAGGGACCGAAGGCTACACCTTC.

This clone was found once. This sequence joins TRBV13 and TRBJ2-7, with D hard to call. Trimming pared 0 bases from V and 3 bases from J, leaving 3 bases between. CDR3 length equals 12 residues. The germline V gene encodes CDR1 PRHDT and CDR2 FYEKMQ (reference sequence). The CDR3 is CASSLGIYEQYV. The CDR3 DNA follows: TGTGCCAGCAGCTTAGGTATCTACGAGCAGTACGTC.

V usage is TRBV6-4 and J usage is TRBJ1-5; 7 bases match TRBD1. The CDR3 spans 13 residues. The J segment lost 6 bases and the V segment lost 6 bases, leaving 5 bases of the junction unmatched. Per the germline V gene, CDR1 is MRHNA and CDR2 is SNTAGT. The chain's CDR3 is CASSGQVGQPQHF. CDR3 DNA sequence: TGTGCCAGCAGCGGACAGGTGGGTCAGCCCCAGCATTTT.

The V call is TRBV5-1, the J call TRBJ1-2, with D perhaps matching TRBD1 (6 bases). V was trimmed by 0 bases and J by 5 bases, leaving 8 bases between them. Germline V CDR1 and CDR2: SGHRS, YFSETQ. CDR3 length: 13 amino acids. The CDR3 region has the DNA TGCGCCAGCAGCTTGGACAGGGTATATGGCTACACCTTC. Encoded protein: CASSLDRVYGYTF.

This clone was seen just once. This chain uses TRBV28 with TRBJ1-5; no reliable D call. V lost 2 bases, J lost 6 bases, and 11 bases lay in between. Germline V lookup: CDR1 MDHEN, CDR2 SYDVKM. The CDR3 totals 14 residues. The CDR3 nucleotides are TGTGCCAGCAGTTTAGACCGTGAAGGTCAGCCCCAGCATTTT. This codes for CASSLDREGQPQHF.

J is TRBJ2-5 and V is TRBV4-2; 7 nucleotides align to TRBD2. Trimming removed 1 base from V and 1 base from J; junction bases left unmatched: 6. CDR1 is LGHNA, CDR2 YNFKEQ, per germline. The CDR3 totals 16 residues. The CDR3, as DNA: TGTGCCAGCAGCCAAGGACTGAGGGAGGGCCAAGAGACCCAGTACTTC. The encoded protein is CASSQGLREGQETQYF.

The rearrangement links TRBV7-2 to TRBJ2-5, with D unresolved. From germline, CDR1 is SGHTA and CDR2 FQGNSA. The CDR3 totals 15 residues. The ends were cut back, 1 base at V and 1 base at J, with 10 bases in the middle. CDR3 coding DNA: TGTGCCAGCAGCTTAGTTTCGGCAGTCCAAGAGACCCAGTACTTC. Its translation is CASSLVSAVQETQYF.

CDR3 in DNA: TGTGCCAGCAGCACGGAGAACTATGGCTACACCTTC. It yields the protein CASSTENYGYTF. The genes are TRBV2 and TRBJ1-2; D call uncertain. This CDR3 has 12 amino acids. V shed 6 bases and J shed 2 bases, with 7 bases lying between them. Germline assignment: CDR1 SNHLY and CDR2 FYNNEI.

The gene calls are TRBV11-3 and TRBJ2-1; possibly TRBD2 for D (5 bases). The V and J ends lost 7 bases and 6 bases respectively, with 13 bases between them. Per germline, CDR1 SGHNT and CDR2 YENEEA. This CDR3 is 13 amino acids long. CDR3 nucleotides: TGTGCCAGCACCCTTAGTCTAGCCAATGAGCAGTTCTTC. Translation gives CASTLSLANEQFF.

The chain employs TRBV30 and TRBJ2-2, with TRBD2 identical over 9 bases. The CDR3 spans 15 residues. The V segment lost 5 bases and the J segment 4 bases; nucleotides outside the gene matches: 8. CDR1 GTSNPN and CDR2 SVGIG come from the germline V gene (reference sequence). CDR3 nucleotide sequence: TGTGCCTGGGATGCTAGCGGGGTGGGCACCGGGGAGCTGTTTTTT. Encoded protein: CAWDASGVGTGELFF.

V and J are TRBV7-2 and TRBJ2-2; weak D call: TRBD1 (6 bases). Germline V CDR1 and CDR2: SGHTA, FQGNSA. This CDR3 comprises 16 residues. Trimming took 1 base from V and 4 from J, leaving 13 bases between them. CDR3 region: CASSLGSGTFTGELFF. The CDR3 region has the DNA TGTGCCAGCAGCTTAGGATCCGGGACATTCACCGGGGAGCTGTTTTTT.

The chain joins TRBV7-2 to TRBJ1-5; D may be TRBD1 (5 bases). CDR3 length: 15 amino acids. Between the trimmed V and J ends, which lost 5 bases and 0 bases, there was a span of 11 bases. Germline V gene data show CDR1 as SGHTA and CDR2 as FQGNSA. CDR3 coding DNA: TGTGCCAGCAGCCGGACATCTACTAGCAATCAGCCCCAGCATTTT. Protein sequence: CASSRTSTSNQPQHF.

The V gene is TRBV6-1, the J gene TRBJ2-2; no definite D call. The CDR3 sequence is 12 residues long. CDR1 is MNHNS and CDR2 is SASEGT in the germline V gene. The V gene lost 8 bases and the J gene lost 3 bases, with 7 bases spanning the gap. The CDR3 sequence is CASGVDTGELFF. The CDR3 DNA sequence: TGTGCCAGCGGGGTGGACACCGGGGAGCTGTTTTTT.

The CDR3 coding sequence is TGTGCCATCAGTCGGGACAGGGACCGCGAGCAGTACGTC. As protein: CAISRDRDREQYV. The chain has TRBV10-3 and TRBJ2-7; 9 bases map to TRBD1. CDR1 ENHRY and CDR2 SYGVKD come from the germline V gene. The CDR3 runs 13 residues. V dropped 5 bases and J dropped 6; count of bases not matched to a gene: 5.